The rows below give T cell receptor beta chains drawn from one sample of a study of blood T cell repertoires in COVID-19. Data came from immunoSEQ multiplex PCR; TCRdb stores just in-frame clones and leaves some out. The top ten hold around 7.3% of the sample, which has about 68,000 clones, about 91% seen once. Sequenced material: peripheral blood. These receptors all stem from a man aged 40-50 years with COVID-19, enrolled during active disease. Both conserved end residues are part of each CDR3. D genes are given only for firm matches. The size of a clone is reported for some rows only, either as once, few or many, or as a class for expanded clones.

D: TRBD1; V: TRBV3-1/TRBV3-2; J: TRBJ1-4; size: once; CDR3: CASSQDPGGKLFF; DNA: TGTGCCAGCAGCCAAGATCCAGGGGGAAAACTGTTTTTT
D: TRBD1; V: TRBV24-1; J: TRBJ1-1; size: NA; CDR3: CATSAGGTEAFF; DNA: TGTGCCACCAGTGCAGGGGGGACTGAAGCTTTCTTT
D: TRBD1; V: TRBV27; J: TRBJ2-7; size: NA; CDR3: CASRRTGAGYEQYF; DNA: TGTGCCAGCAGACGGACAGGGGCGGGCTACGAGCAGTACTTC
D: NA; V: TRBV28; J: TRBJ1-1; size: NA; CDR3: CASSLITVNTEAFF; DNA: TGTGCCAGCTCCCTTATAACGGTGAACACTGAAGCTTTCTTT
D: NA; V: TRBV5-1; J: TRBJ1-1; size: NA; CDR3: CASSPMTVNTEAFF; DNA: TGCGCCAGCAGCCCAATGACAGTAAACACTGAAGCTTTCTTT
D: TRBD2; V: TRBV5-1; J: TRBJ2-7; size: once; CDR3: CASSPGGGGLEQYF; DNA: TGCGCCAGCAGCCCGGGAGGGGGAGGCCTCGAGCAGTACTTC
D: TRBD2; V: TRBV10-1; J: TRBJ2-1; size: NA; CDR3: CASSELKRGARRQFF; DNA: TGCGCCAGCAGTGAGTTAAAGCGGGGGGCCCGTCGGCAGTTCTTC
D: NA; V: TRBV9; J: TRBJ2-2; size: NA; CDR3: CASTSTGVGTGELFF; DNA: TGTGCCAGCACCTCTACGGGGGTAGGCACCGGGGAGCTGTTTTTT
D: TRBD1; V: TRBV27; J: TRBJ1-4; size: NA; CDR3: CASSLIRDRGFEKLFF; DNA: TGTGCCAGCAGTTTAATTAGGGACAGGGGGTTTGAAAAACTGTTTTTT
D: NA; V: TRBV3-1/TRBV3-2; J: TRBJ1-5; size: NA; CDR3: CASSQGGSVMHF; DNA: TGTGCCAGCAGCCAAGGAGGGTCGGTAATGCATTTT
D: TRBD1; V: TRBV7-9; J: TRBJ2-4; size: NA; CDR3: CASSLAQGGTGGNIQYF; DNA: TGTGCCAGCAGCTTAGCGCAGGGTGGGACAGGGGGAAACATTCAGTACTTC
D: TRBD2; V: TRBV3-1/TRBV3-2; J: TRBJ2-1; size: NA; CDR3: CASSHLAGDNEQFF; DNA: TGTGCCAGCAGCCATCTAGCGGGGGACAATGAGCAGTTCTTC
D: NA; V: TRBV20-1; J: TRBJ2-3; size: once; CDR3: CSASLRVGTDTQYF; DNA: TGCAGTGCTAGTCTACGGGTCGGGACAGATACGCAGTATTTT
D: NA; V: TRBV21-1; J: TRBJ2-5; size: NA; CDR3: CASSKVGGQPFVQETQYF; DNA: TGTGCCAGCAGCAAAGTTGGCGGACAGCCATTTGTACAAGAGACCCAGTACTTC
D: NA; V: TRBV10-3; J: TRBJ2-3; size: NA; CDR3: CAISEESPDTQYF; DNA: TGTGCCATCAGTGAGGAGAGTCCAGATACGCAGTATTTT
D: NA; V: TRBV7-6; J: TRBJ1-2; size: NA; CDR3: CASSRSSTLIAGSEYGYTF; DNA: TGTGCCAGCAGCCGTTCGTCCACCTTGATAGCTGGATCGGAATATGGCTACACCTTC
D: NA; V: TRBV18; J: TRBJ2-7; size: NA; CDR3: CASSRGELGPSEQYF; DNA: TGTGCCAGCTCACGGGGGGAGCTAGGCCCGTCCGAGCAGTACTTC
D: NA; V: TRBV7-9; J: TRBJ1-3; size: NA; CDR3: CASSFRGAEYTIYF; DNA: TGTGCCAGCAGCTTCAGGGGAGCGGAATACACCATATATTTT
D: TRBD1; V: TRBV2; J: TRBJ2-5; size: few; CDR3: CASKDRGETQYF; DNA: TGTGCCAGCAAGGACAGGGGGGAGACCCAGTACTTC
D: TRBD1; V: TRBV3-1/TRBV3-2; J: TRBJ1-6; size: NA; CDR3: CASSQAGQGYSPLHF; DNA: TGTGCCAGCAGCCAAGCCGGACAGGGTTATTCACCCCTCCACTTT
D: TRBD1; V: TRBV6-2/TRBV6-3; J: TRBJ2-3; size: NA; CDR3: CASSLSGGQGNKRDTQYF; DNA: TGTGCCAGCAGTCTCTCAGGGGGACAGGGGAATAAGAGGGATACGCAGTATTTT
D: NA; V: TRBV28; J: TRBJ1-5; size: NA; CDR3: CASRRTGTGSPQHF; DNA: TGTGCCAGCAGGAGAACAGGGACCGGCAGCCCCCAGCATTTT
D: TRBD2; V: TRBV10-1; J: TRBJ2-1; size: NA; CDR3: CASSSGGYNEQFF; DNA: TGCGCCAGCAGTAGCGGGGGCTACAATGAGCAGTTCTTC
D: NA; V: TRBV6-5; J: TRBJ1-5; size: NA; CDR3: CASRLESQSQPQHF; DNA: TGTGCCAGCAGACTGGAGAGCCAGAGCCAGCCCCAGCATTTT
D: TRBD1; V: TRBV4-1; J: TRBJ1-2; size: NA; CDR3: CASSQETGGAGGYTF; DNA: TGCGCCAGCAGCCAAGAGACAGGGGGAGCGGGTGGCTACACCTTC
D: TRBD1; V: TRBV7-9; J: TRBJ1-6; size: NA; CDR3: CASSLGDRSYNSPLHF; DNA: TGTGCCAGCAGCTTAGGGGACAGGTCCTATAATTCACCCCTCCACTTT
D: NA; V: TRBV9; J: TRBJ2-3; size: NA; CDR3: CASSPKSGVRGSTDTQYF; DNA: TGTGCCAGCAGCCCCAAGAGTGGGGTGCGGGGAAGCACAGATACGCAGTATTTT
D: TRBD1; V: TRBV5-4; J: TRBJ1-5; size: NA; CDR3: CASSQGQDQPQHF; DNA: TGTGCCAGCAGCCAGGGACAGGATCAGCCCCAGCATTTT
D: TRBD1; V: TRBV29-1; J: TRBJ1-2; size: NA; CDR3: CSVEQGASNYGYTF; DNA: TGCAGCGTTGAACAGGGGGCCTCTAACTATGGCTACACCTTC
D: TRBD1; V: TRBV6-5; J: TRBJ1-5; size: few; CDR3: CASTQGARNQPQHF; DNA: TGTGCCAGCACCCAGGGGGCGAGGAATCAGCCCCAGCATTTT
D: NA; V: TRBV7-7; J: TRBJ2-2; size: NA; CDR3: CASSLNSAGTGELFF; DNA: TGTGCCAGCAGCTTAAATTCAGCGGGCACCGGGGAGCTGTTTTTT
D: NA; V: TRBV7-2; J: TRBJ2-1; size: NA; CDR3: CASSVRDSSYNEQFF; DNA: TGTGCCAGCAGCGTCCGGGACTCTTCCTACAATGAGCAGTTCTTC
D: TRBD2; V: TRBV30; J: TRBJ2-1; size: NA; CDR3: CAWVGGGYNEQFF; DNA: TGTGCCTGGGTCGGCGGGGGATACAATGAGCAGTTCTTC
D: TRBD1; V: TRBV3-1/TRBV3-2; J: TRBJ1-1; size: NA; CDR3: CASSLGTGDEAEAFF; DNA: TGTGCCAGCAGCCTGGGGACAGGGGACGAAGCTGAAGCTTTCTTT
D: NA; V: TRBV7-2; J: TRBJ2-1; size: NA; CDR3: CASSPAWSSYNEQFF; DNA: TGTGCCAGCAGCCCAGCGTGGAGTTCCTACAATGAGCAGTTCTTC
D: TRBD1; V: TRBV10-3; J: TRBJ1-3; size: NA; CDR3: CASRMGQGENTIYF; DNA: TGTGCCTCAAGAATGGGACAGGGAGAAAACACCATATATTTT
D: TRBD2; V: TRBV5-1; J: TRBJ2-5; size: NA; CDR3: CASSHGLAGSQETQYF; DNA: TGCGCCAGCAGCCACGGCCTAGCGGGGTCCCAAGAGACCCAGTACTTC
D: NA; V: TRBV7-8; J: TRBJ1-6; size: once; CDR3: CASSLAGQGNNSPLHF; DNA: TGTGCCAGCAGCTTAGCGGGGCAGGGGAATAATTCACCCCTCCACTTT
D: NA; V: TRBV2; J: TRBJ1-1; size: NA; CDR3: CASRRVGVEYTEAFF; DNA: TGTGCCAGCCGCCGGGTTGGAGTGGAATACACTGAAGCTTTCTTT
D: NA; V: TRBV5-6; J: TRBJ1-2; size: NA; CDR3: CASSLRGATNYGYTF; DNA: TGTGCCAGCAGCTTGCGGGGGGCAACTAACTATGGCTACACCTTC
D: TRBD1; V: TRBV5-1; J: TRBJ2-1; size: NA; CDR3: CASALEGQGFGKAGEQFF; DNA: TGCGCCAGCGCCTTGGAGGGACAGGGGTTTGGCAAAGCGGGTGAGCAGTTCTTC
D: NA; V: TRBV5-8; J: TRBJ2-1; size: NA; CDR3: CASRTDNEQFF; DNA: TGTGCCAGCAGAACAGACAATGAGCAGTTCTTC
D: TRBD2; V: TRBV25-1; J: TRBJ2-5; size: NA; CDR3: CATGRAGRGETQYF; DNA: TGTGCCACTGGGAGGGCGGGTCGAGGAGAGACCCAGTACTTC
D: NA; V: TRBV3-1/TRBV3-2; J: TRBJ1-3; size: NA; CDR3: CASSLSLDGNTIYF; DNA: TGTGCCAGCAGCCTATCGCTAGACGGAAACACCATATATTTT
D: NA; V: TRBV6-5; J: TRBJ2-3; size: NA; CDR3: CASSAASTDTQYF; DNA: TGTGCCAGCAGCGCGGCTAGCACAGATACGCAGTATTTT
D: NA; V: TRBV5-1; J: TRBJ2-3; size: NA; CDR3: CASSAGQTSTDTQYF; DNA: TGCGCCAGCAGCGCGGGACAGACTAGCACAGATACGCAGTATTTT
D: TRBD2; V: TRBV3-1/TRBV3-2; J: TRBJ2-7; size: NA; CDR3: CASSQVAGGTYEQYF; DNA: TGTGCCAGCAGCCAGGTAGCGGGGGGTACTTACGAGCAGTACTTC
D: TRBD2; V: TRBV9; J: TRBJ2-3; size: NA; CDR3: CASSFSTSGGTDTQYF; DNA: TGTGCCAGCAGCTTCTCGACTAGCGGGGGCACAGATACGCAGTATTTT
D: TRBD2; V: TRBV5-1; J: TRBJ2-5; size: NA; CDR3: CASSGAGTTVGETQYF; DNA: TGCGCCAGCAGCGGAGCCGGGACTACGGTCGGGGAGACCCAGTACTTC
D: NA; V: TRBV5-1; J: TRBJ2-7; size: few; CDR3: CASRVDSRATYEQYF; DNA: TGCGCCAGCAGAGTGGACAGCCGGGCCACCTACGAGCAGTACTTC
D: TRBD2; V: TRBV19; J: TRBJ2-1; size: NA; CDR3: CASSHSGGANNEQFF; DNA: TGTGCCAGTAGTCATAGCGGGGGGGCGAACAATGAGCAGTTCTTC
D: TRBD1; V: TRBV2; J: TRBJ1-3; size: NA; CDR3: CASRDRENSGNTIYF; DNA: TGTGCCAGCCGGGACAGGGAAAACTCTGGAAACACCATATATTTT
D: NA; V: TRBV11-2; J: TRBJ2-7; size: NA; CDR3: CASTPLGQGNYEQYF; DNA: TGTGCCAGCACCCCCCTAGGGCAGGGGAACTACGAGCAGTACTTC